This T cell receptor beta chain derives from a study of CD8 T cells in ankylosing spondylitis. Making the TCR beta libraries involved quantitative 5'-RACE with molecular barcodes. TCRdb passed the 5' RACE reads through MiXCR, listing each CDR3 protein once. Here the sample spans hundreds of thousands of distinct CDR3 sequences, approximately 10% being singletons. V lost 5 bases and J 6 bases, leaving 11 bases between the germline ends. Per germline, CDR1 SGHTA and CDR2 FQGTGA. The CDR3 length is 13 residues. The table lists this clonotype with a few counts. Its antigen is unidentified. Overall study findings and caveats: CD8+ disease-linked clones were present at relatively low frequencies in blood. Seemingly characteristic of ankylosing spondylitis blood was a TCR beta motif consisting of several highly homologous variants.

This clonotype was obtained from a male donor with ankylosing spondylitis. The sample was blood, either unsorted or a sorted T cell fraction (not recorded which). The chain uses TRBV7-3 and TRBJ2-4; D unresolved. The CDR3 sequence is CASSLEDGNIQYF. The CDR3 coding sequence is TGTGCCAGCAGCCTAGAGGACGGAAACATTCAGTACTTC.